This TCR beta chain was captured in a study of regulatory T cells in long-lasting Graves disease. This sample's time point: newly diagnosed GD, antithyroid drugs for less than 3 months. The authors made the TCR library using RNA they extracted from PBMCs. Arm-PCR of CDR3 regions with iRepertoire HTBI primers generated TCR beta libraries. One entry per CDR3 protein, called by TCRdb with MiXCR from the multiplex PCR reads. The sample has roughly 320,000 distinct CDR3 sequences, 16% seen once. The CDR3 spans 15 residues. Germline V gives CDR1 MDHEN, CDR2 SYDVKM. The V and J ends lost 6 bases and 3 bases, in that order; junction bases with no gene match: 10. This clonotype has at least ten counts. These records were also assigned to another study, of T cells in Graves' hyperthyroidism and ophthalmopathy. Per that paper: Stable disease denoted Graves' hyperthyroidism without ophthalmopathy progression within 18 months.

The J gene is TRBJ2-7, the V gene TRBV28; 8 bases agree with TRBD1. Sample: peripheral blood mononuclear cells (PBMCs), taken at new diagnosis, from a patient treated with antithyroid drugs. The sequence derives from a man aged 40-55 years with Graves disease. The CDR3 sequence is CASSNRDRSIYEQYF. CDR3 coding DNA: TGTGCCAGCAGCAACCGGGACAGGTCGATCTACGAGCAGTACTTC.